These 17 T cell receptor beta chains originate from one sample sequenced in a study of blood T cells in healthy people across ages. Through a sample-barcoded 5' primer and a J-beta primer mix, a second PCR was run for about 7 to 12 cycles. MiXCR was run by TCRdb on the 5' RACE reads, yielding one entry per CDR3 protein. This table holds 1.5 million to 2 million distinct CDR3 sequences, 49% found once. The sequenced sample was blood. These receptors all stem from a woman between 40 and 50 years old in good health.

The V gene is TRBV9, the J gene TRBJ2-3, with D uncertain. CDR1 and CDR2 from the germline V gene are SGDLS and YYNGEE. V was clipped by 3 bases and J by 11 bases, with 7 bases between them. The CDR3 is 10 residues long. The CDR3 sequence is CASSAPQQYF. The CDR3 DNA sequence: TGTGCCAGCAGCGCCCCCCAGCAGTATTTT.

The chain recombines TRBV5-1 with TRBJ2-1; 8 bases match TRBD2. The germline V gene encodes CDR1 SGHRS and CDR2 YFSETQ. The CDR3 extends over 16 amino acids. The V gene end was trimmed by 4 bases and the J gene end by 4 bases; junction bases not matched to a gene: 10. The CDR3 sequence is CASSAGGVLTYNEQFF. The CDR3 DNA reads TGCGCCAGCAGCGCGGGGGGCGTCCTCACATACAATGAGCAGTTCTTC.

The chain carries TRBV12-3 or TRBV12-4 and TRBJ2-7, with D hard to call. V dropped 5 bases and J dropped 2 bases, with 13 bases sitting between them. The CDR3 extends over 14 amino acids. CDR3 nucleotides: TGTGCCAGCAGTAGCAACAGTCGACCCTACGAGCAGTACTTC. Its translation is CASSSNSRPYEQYF.

The CDR3 nucleotides read TGCAGCGTTGAAGATCAGGGCGAGCAGTACTTC. As protein: CSVEDQGEQYF. The chain recombines TRBV29-1 with TRBJ2-7; D is perhaps TRBD1 (5 bases). Germline lookup yields CDR1 SQVTM and CDR2 ANQGSEA. Trimming shortened V by 0 bases and J by 6 bases, and 6 bases separated the two germline ends. The CDR3 has 11 amino acids.

This clonotype was recorded many times. The V gene is TRBV27, the J gene TRBJ2-3, with 12 bases identical to TRBD2. The J call may be wrong; the DNA end is better matched by TRBJ2-5. This CDR3 comprises 14 residues. CDR1 and CDR2 from the germline V gene are MNHEY and SMNVEV (reference sequence). The CDR3 coding sequence is TGTGCCAGCAGTTTACTAGCGGGGGGGGATACCCAGTACTTC. As protein: CASSLLAGGDTQYF.

V gene TRBV4-1 combines with J gene TRBJ2-1; 8 nucleotides agree with TRBD2. Germline CDR1 reads MGHRA; CDR2 reads YSYEKL. V trimming: 1 base; J trimming: 2 bases; junction bases outside the gene matches: 10. The CDR3 runs to 18 residues. CDR3 coding DNA: TGCGCCAGCAGCCAAGTTCCCCTACTAGCGGAAACCTACAATGAGCAGTTCTTC. Its translation is CASSQVPLLAETYNEQFF.

The V call is TRBV6-5, the J call TRBJ2-7, with unresolved D. V was trimmed by 6 bases and J by 6 bases, leaving 12 bases between them. The V gene's germline CDR1 is MNHEY and CDR2 SVGAGI. This CDR3 is 12 amino acids long. CDR3 protein: CASRSTSSEQYF. CDR3 DNA: TGTGCCAGCAGATCTACATCGTCCGAGCAGTACTTC.

This clonotype was seen more than once but under ten times. Written as DNA, the CDR3 is TGTGCCAGCAGCGAGGAGGTATACAGAGAGACCCAGTACTTC. Translating gives CASSEEVYRETQYF. This rearrangement joins TRBV7-2 to TRBJ2-7, with D possibly TRBD2 on 5 matching bases. TRBJ2-5 matches the DNA end more closely, so the J call is doubtful. This CDR3 has 14 amino acids. Germline CDR1 reads SGHTA; CDR2 reads FQGNSA.

The table lists this clonotype with a few counts. The chain is built from TRBV12-5 and TRBJ2-3, with TRBD2 identical over 14 bases. The CDR3 has 17 amino acids. Germline assignment: CDR1 LGHNT and CDR2 FRNRAP. After removal of 1 base from V and 3 bases from J, the junction contained 3 bases not matched to a gene. CDR3 sequence reads: CASGLGTSGGLTDTQYF. CDR3 in DNA: TGTGCTAGTGGTTTGGGGACTAGCGGGGGGTTAACAGATACGCAGTATTTT.

The chain couples TRBV13 to TRBJ2-1; 9 bases match TRBD2. Germline V gives CDR1 PRHDT, CDR2 FYEKMQ (reference sequence). The junction had 13 bases not matched to a gene; V was cut back by 1 base and J by 9 bases. This CDR3 contains 17 residues. The CDR3 DNA is TGTGCCAGCAGCTTAGTTAGCGGGGGCCCACCACAGGGTGAGCAGTTCTTC. This gives the protein CASSLVSGGPPQGEQFF.

This clonotype showed up just a few times. The genes are TRBV7-9 and TRBJ1-1; TRBD1 is a possible D gene (5 bases). The CDR3 totals 13 residues. V was pared by 7 bases and J by 7 bases, with 16 bases between. In germline, CDR1 is SEHNR, CDR2 FQNEAQ (reference sequence). The CDR3, as DNA: TGTGCCAGCAACCCAGAAGGGGTTGGTGAAGCTTTCTTT. Translating it yields CASNPEGVGEAFF.

The rearrangement links TRBV9 to TRBJ2-5; possibly TRBD1 for D (6 bases). CDR1 SGDLS and CDR2 YYNGEE come from the germline V gene. This CDR3 is built from 15 residues. Trimming took 4 bases from V and 5 from J, leaving 18 bases between them. Here the CDR3 reads CASSSRTVLGETQYF. CDR3 nucleotides: TGTGCCAGCAGCTCTAGGACAGTGCTGGGGGAGACCCAGTACTTC.

The chain employs TRBV6-2 or TRBV6-3 and TRBJ1-1, with D unclear. Germline V gene lookup returns CDR1 MNHEY and CDR2 SVGEGT. The CDR3 contains 14 residues. V was clipped by 2 bases and J by 1 base, with 8 bases between them. The CDR3 here is CASSYLGPNTEAFF. For the CDR3, the DNA is TGTGCCAGCAGTTACCTGGGTCCGAACACTGAAGCTTTCTTT.

This chain links TRBV29-1 with TRBJ1-2; the D is unclear. The CDR3 covers 15 residues. Trimming left V 4 bases short and J 5 bases short, with 20 bases between. Germline V gives CDR1 SQVTM, CDR2 ANQGSEA. The CDR3, as DNA: TGCAGCGTTGCCCCGCTCGCCCGAGCAACATATGGCTACACCTTC. Encoded protein: CSVAPLARATYGYTF.

The table lists this clonotype with a few counts. The chain uses TRBV9 and TRBJ2-5, with D tentatively TRBD1 or TRBD2 (5 bases each). CDR3 length equals 16 residues. In germline, CDR1 is SGDLS, CDR2 YYNGEE. V was cut by 0 bases and J by 1 base, with 13 bases left in between. CDR3 DNA: TGTGCCAGCAGCGTAGGTCGGGGCATAAGCCAAGAGACCCAGTACTTC. This codes for CASSVGRGISQETQYF.

This chain links TRBV20-1 with TRBJ1-2, with 11 bases identical to TRBD1. Germline trimming cut 3 bases from V and 6 bases from J; bases unmatched to any gene: 9. CDR3 size: 15 residues. The germline gives CDR1 DFQATT, CDR2 SNEGSKA (reference sequence). The CDR3, as DNA: TGCAGTGCTAGCCAGGGGACAGGGGGTTTAAATGGCTACACCTTC. Translating gives CSASQGTGGLNGYTF.

The table lists this clonotype with a few counts. The chain joins TRBV28 to TRBJ2-7; D unclear. CDR3 length: 15 residues. Trimming pared 1 base from V and 0 bases from J, leaving 10 bases between. Germline CDR1 is MDHEN and CDR2 is SYDVKM. The CDR3 loop reads CASSLSPEPSYEQYF. Here the CDR3 DNA reads TGTGCCAGCAGTTTATCTCCAGAACCCTCCTACGAGCAGTACTTC.